These 5 T cell receptor beta chains originate from one sample sequenced in a study of blood T cell repertoires in COVID-19. Clones were sequenced by immunoSEQ multiplex PCR, and TCRdb holds only the in-frame ones, with some missing. This table holds roughly 260,000 clones, about 87% found once. The sequenced material came from peripheral blood. These receptors were obtained from a woman between 35 and 50 years old with acute or convalescent COVID-19.

This chain connects TRBV11-2 to TRBJ2-5; TRBD2 agrees at 9 bases. This CDR3 has 15 amino acids. The ends lost 0 bases at V and 9 bases at J; junction bases unmatched: 8. CDR1 SGHAT and CDR2 FQNNGV come from the germline V gene. CDR3 DNA: TGTGCCAGCAGCTTAGAGGCGGGGGGGACAAGGGCCCAGTACTTC. Protein sequence: CASSLEAGGTRAQYF.

CDR3 bases: TGTGCCAGCAGCGTAGAGCCGGGACAGGGCTCTGGAAACACCATATATTTT. It is translated as CASSVEPGQGSGNTIYF. The chain couples TRBV9 to TRBJ1-3; 9 bases map to TRBD1. This CDR3 spans 17 amino acids. The V gene's germline CDR1 is SGDLS and CDR2 YYNGEE. With V trimmed by 0 bases and J by 0 bases, 4 bases remained unmatched.

This clone came up once. The rearrangement joins TRBV10-3 to TRBJ2-7; 8 positions match TRBD2. Germline loops: CDR1 ENHRY, CDR2 SYGVKD. The CDR3 runs 15 residues. V was pared by 7 bases and J by 3 bases, with 11 bases of the junction left unmatched. The CDR3 DNA sequence: TGTGCCATCAAGGCGGGGGGCTCGTCCAGCTACGAGCAGTACGTC. Translating gives CAIKAGGSSSYEQYV.

The chain links TRBV9 to TRBJ2-1; 14 bases agree with TRBD2. Trimming at V came to 5 bases and at J to 6 bases, leaving 19 bases not matched to a gene. The germline CDR1 and CDR2 sequences are SGDLS and YYNGEE. The CDR3 extends over 20 amino acids. In DNA, the CDR3 is TGTGCCAGCAGTCGTAAGGATCTTCCCGGGACTAGCGGGGGCGTCAATGAGCAGTTCTTC. Its protein is CASSRKDLPGTSGGVNEQFF.

The V gene is TRBV30, the J gene TRBJ1-3, with 9 bases lining up with TRBD1. With 2 bases clipped from V and 1 base from J, the junction kept 9 bases outside the gene matches. This CDR3 has 17 residues. Germline assignment: CDR1 GTSNPN and CDR2 SVGIG (reference sequence). DNA of the CDR3: TGTGCCTGGAGTCCCAAGGACAGGGGCGCTTCTGGAAACACCATATATTTT. This encodes CAWSPKDRGASGNTIYF.